Shown below are 15 T cell receptor beta chains from a single sample sequenced in a study of early stage breast cancer tumors listed by TCRdb under 2017. To prepare the library, the immunoSEQ multiplex PCR assay was applied. Drawn from immuneACCESS, this table holds only the in-frame rearrangements with V and J called that TCRdb kept. Clones are partly lost; checked studies trace under half to an unresolved V gene and leave the rest unexplained. Recorded for this sample are 20,000 to 25,000 clones; 55% to 80% of them occurred a single time. About a tenth of the sample is taken by the ten largest. The sequenced material came from breast tumor tissue. These receptor sequences come from a person between 55 and 70 years old with breast cancer.

The chain recombines TRBV30 with TRBJ1-2, with 7 bases identical to TRBD1. Germline CDR1 and CDR2: GTSNPN and SVGIG (reference sequence). V shed 0 bases, J shed 8 bases, and the junction held 9 bases outside the gene matches. The CDR3 has 14 residues. The CDR3 coding sequence is TGTGCCTGGAGTGTGGATATGACAGGGTCGGGCTACACCTTC. This translates into CAWSVDMTGSGYTF. Full variable domain (missing parts from reference TRBV30 and TRBJ1-2): SQTIHQWPATLVQPVGSPLSLECTVEGTSNPNLYWYRQAAGRGLQLLFYSVGIGQISSEVPQNLSASRPQDRQFILSSKKLLLSDSGFYLCAWSVDMTGSGYTFGSGTRLTVV.

The chain carries TRBV7-8 and TRBJ2-5; 8 bases are shared with TRBD2. J gave up 0 bases and V 5 bases, and 11 bases lay outside the gene matches. The CDR3 length is 17 residues. Germline CDR1 is SGHVS and CDR2 is FQNEAQ. The CDR3 reads CASSPGWAGLDQETQYF. The CDR3 coding sequence is TGTGCCAGCAGCCCGGGGTGGGCGGGACTAGACCAAGAGACCCAGTACTTC.

The chain employs TRBV5-5 and TRBJ2-1; possible D gene TRBD2, 5 bases. The CDR3 contains 12 residues. Germline CDR1 and CDR2: SGHKS and YYEKEE (reference sequence). The V end was cut by 1 base, the J end by 6 bases, with 5 bases between. The CDR3 nucleotides read TGTGCCAGCAGCTTGACTAGCAATGAGCAGTTCTTC. It yields the protein CASSLTSNEQFF.

The chain links TRBV5-1 to TRBJ1-2; D gene unclear. Trimming removed 4 bases from V and 6 bases from J, with 13 bases in between. The germline CDR1 and CDR2 sequences are SGHRS and YFSETQ. There are 13 residues in the CDR3. Here the CDR3 DNA reads TGCGCCAGCAGCCCGGACTTGGTAAATGGCTACACCTTC. Its protein product is CASSPDLVNGYTF.

The rearrangement links TRBV11-2 to TRBJ2-3; D uncertain. V lost 4 bases and J 4 bases, leaving 15 bases between the germline ends. CDR1 and CDR2 from the germline V gene are SGHAT and FQNNGV. The CDR3 runs to 15 residues. The CDR3 coding sequence is TGTGCCAGCAGCTACCCGGTCGGGTGGGCAGATACGCAGTATTTT. It encodes CASSYPVGWADTQYF.

This chain uses TRBV11-2 with TRBJ2-5; D not resolved. V lost 0 bases, J lost 0 bases, and 5 bases lay in between. CDR3 length equals 14 residues. Germline V gene sequence: CDR1 SGHAT, CDR2 FQNNGV. CDR3 DNA: TGTGCCAGCAGCTTAGATCTCCACCAAGAGACCCAGTACTTC. It is translated as CASSLDLHQETQYF. Full variable domain (remainder filled in from reference TRBV11-2 and TRBJ2-5): EAGVAQSPRYKIIEKRQSVAFWCNPISGHATLYWYQQILGQGPKLLIQFQNNGVVDDSQLPKDRFSAERLKGVDSTLKIQPAKLEDSAVYLCASSLDLHQETQYFGPGTRLLVL.

This clone was seen a few times. The rearrangement links TRBV9 to TRBJ2-7; 12 nucleotides align to TRBD2. The CDR3 totals 18 residues. CDR1 SGDLS and CDR2 YYNGEE come from the germline V gene. V was clipped by 0 bases and J by 5 bases; unmatched bases: 12. The CDR3 region is CASSVGQGRTSGKNEQYF. The DNA for the CDR3 is TGTGCCAGCAGCGTAGGTCAGGGTCGGACTAGCGGGAAGAACGAGCAGTACTTC.

The sample holds a few counts of this clone. The J gene is TRBJ2-5, the V gene TRBV6-1, with D maybe TRBD2 (6 bases). CDR1 and CDR2 from the germline V gene are MNHNS and SASEGT. The CDR3 is 10 amino acids. The V end was cut by 8 bases, the J end by 8 bases, with 9 bases between. CDR3 amino acids: CASGDFTQYF. CDR3 sequence (DNA): TGTGCCAGCGGGGACTTCACCCAGTACTTC.

The chain joins TRBV19 to TRBJ2-5, with D maybe TRBD2 (6 bases). The length of the CDR3 is 14 residues. V dropped 4 bases and J dropped 2 bases, with 11 bases sitting between them. Per the germline V gene, CDR1 is LNHDA and CDR2 is SQIVND (reference sequence). This chain's CDR3 is CASSSLARQETQYF. The CDR3 DNA reads as TGTGCCAGTAGTAGCCTAGCGAGGCAAGAGACCCAGTACTTC.

The CDR3 coding sequence is TGTGCCAGCAGCCCCGGACTACGGCGTGGCCTCTATTACAATGAGCAGTTCTTC. Its translation is CASSPGLRRGLYYNEQFF. V usage is TRBV7-3 and J usage is TRBJ2-1; a possible D gene is TRBD2 (6 bases). Trimming shortened V by 5 bases and J by 4 bases, and 24 bases separated the two germline ends. Looked up from germline, CDR1 is SGHTA and CDR2 is FQGTGA. This CDR3 region has 18 residues. The complete variable domain, with remaining parts taken from reference TRBV7-3 and TRBJ2-1, reads GAGVSQTPSNKVTEKGKYVELRCDPISGHTALYWYRQSLGQGPEFLIYFQGTGAADDSGLPNDRFFAVRPEGSVSTLKIQRTERGDSAVYLCASSPGLRRGLYYNEQFFGPGTRLTVL.

This clone was detected only once. This sequence joins TRBV7-2 and TRBJ2-1, with 7 bases fitting TRBD1. With 5 bases clipped from V and 6 bases from J, the junction kept 10 bases outside the gene matches. The CDR3 runs to 15 residues. The germline V gene encodes CDR1 SGHTA and CDR2 FQGNSA. In nucleotides, the CDR3 is TGTGCCAGCAGCCGCGACAGGGTATCCAGCAATGAGCAGTTCTTC. Its translation: CASSRDRVSSNEQFF.

This rearrangement joins TRBV7-2 to TRBJ2-7; the match to TRBD1 covers 7 bases. The CDR3 is 13 residues long. V was clipped by 5 bases and J by 3 bases; unmatched bases: 4. Germline CDR1 reads SGHTA; CDR2 reads FQGNSA. The CDR3 sequence is CASSIGTVYEQYF. The CDR3 coding sequence is TGTGCCAGCAGCATCGGGACAGTCTACGAGCAGTACTTC.

The gene calls are TRBV19 and TRBJ1-5; D is unresolved. V was pared by 1 base and J by 6 bases, with 10 bases between. CDR1 is LNHDA and CDR2 is SQIVND in the germline V gene (reference sequence). CDR3 size: 14 residues. The CDR3 sequence: CASSIVGRPQPQHF. DNA for the CDR3: TGTGCCAGTAGTATAGTGGGCAGGCCTCAGCCCCAGCATTTT. Variable domain in full (rest from reference TRBV19 and TRBJ1-5): DGGITQSPKYLFRKEGQNVTLSCEQNLNHDAMYWYRQDPGQGLRLIYYSQIVNDFQKGDIAEGYSVSREKKESFPLTVTSAQKNPTAFYLCASSIVGRPQPQHFGDGTRLSIL.

The V and J genes are TRBV28 and TRBJ1-5; 12 bases align to TRBD1. Germline CDR1 MDHEN, CDR2 SYDVKM. Losses at the gene ends were 9 bases for V and 7 bases for J; bases not matched to a gene: 7. CDR3 size: 14 residues. The CDR3 loop reads CASCGGQGAQPQHF. The CDR3 nucleotides are TGTGCCAGTTGCGGGGGACAGGGGGCACAGCCCCAGCATTTT.

V gene TRBV7-6 combines with J gene TRBJ2-7; D is unresolved. The CDR3 loop spans 12 amino acids. Germline V gene sequence: CDR1 SGHVS, CDR2 FNYEAQ. Trimming stripped 6 bases from V and 3 bases from J, with 9 bases between. The CDR3 region is CASSDDIYEQYF. The CDR3 nucleotides read TGTGCCAGCAGTGATGACATCTACGAGCAGTACTTC.